This TCR beta chain was recorded in a study of cytotoxic CD8 clonotypes in ibrutinib-treated CLL. The CDR3 has 12 amino acids. Germline V lookup: CDR1 GTSNPN, CDR2 SVGIG (reference sequence). The V end lost 0 bases, the J end lost 7 bases, and 6 bases lay between the germline ends. Depth targeted 1 in 200,000 to 1 in 1 million T cells, averaging 10x coverage per clonotype. TCRdb keeps only in-frame clones here, not all; method: immunoSEQ multiplex PCR. The sample holds 200,000 to 250,000 clones, roughly 70% seen once. The sequence was collected from a human donor with chronic lymphocytic leukemia. The gene calls are TRBV30 and TRBJ1-4; D is unclear. The input for sequencing was PBMCs, taken after 24 months of ibrutinib treatment. The CDR3 loop is CAWSVEVEKLFF. The CDR3 DNA is TGTGCCTGGAGTGTAGAGGTTGAAAAACTGTTTTTT.